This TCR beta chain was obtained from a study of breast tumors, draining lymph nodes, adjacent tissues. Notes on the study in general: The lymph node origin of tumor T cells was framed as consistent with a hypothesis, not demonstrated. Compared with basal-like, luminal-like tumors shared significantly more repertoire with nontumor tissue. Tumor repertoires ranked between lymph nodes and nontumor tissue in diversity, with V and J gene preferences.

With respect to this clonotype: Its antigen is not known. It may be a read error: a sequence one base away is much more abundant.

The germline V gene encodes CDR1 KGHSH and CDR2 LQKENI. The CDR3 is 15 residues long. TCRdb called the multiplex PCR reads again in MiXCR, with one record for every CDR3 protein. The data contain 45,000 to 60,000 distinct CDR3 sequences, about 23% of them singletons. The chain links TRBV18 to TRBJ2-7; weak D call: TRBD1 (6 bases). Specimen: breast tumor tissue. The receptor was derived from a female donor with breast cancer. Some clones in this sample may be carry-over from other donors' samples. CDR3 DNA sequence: TGTGCCGGCTCACCTCAGCCGGGACAAACCTACGAGCAGTACTTC. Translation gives CAGSPQPGQTYEQYF. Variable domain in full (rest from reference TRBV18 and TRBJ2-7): NAGVMQNPRHLVRRRGQEARLRCSPMKGHSHVYWYRQLPEEGLKFMVYLQKENIIDESGMPKERFSAEFPKEGPSILRIQQVVRGDSAAYFCAGSPQPGQTYEQYFGPGTRLTVT.